Each of the 14 T cell receptor beta chains below was sequenced from the same sample in a study of T cell responses to AZD1222 COVID-19 vaccine. Profiled with immunoSEQ multiplex PCR; TCRdb holds only in-frame clones, not every one. This sample has 77,000 or so clones, with around 87% found just once. Sample: peripheral blood, taken 28 days after the second AZD1222 dose. These receptors were collected from an adult who received the AZD1222 COVID-19 vaccine.

V usage is TRBV4-2 and J usage is TRBJ2-2; the D is unclear. The CDR3 totals 15 residues. The germline CDR1 and CDR2 sequences are LGHNA and YNFKEQ. The V and J ends lost 1 base and 0 bases respectively, with 6 bases between them. The CDR3: CASSQGVTNTGELFF. The CDR3, as DNA: TGTGCCAGCAGCCAAGGAGTTACGAACACCGGGGAGCTGTTTTTT.

The V and J genes are TRBV2 and TRBJ2-3; D tentatively fits TRBD1 or TRBD2 (5 bases each). Germline V gives CDR1 SNHLY, CDR2 FYNNEI. Trimming took 7 bases from V and 2 from J, leaving 10 bases between them. The CDR3 has 13 amino acids. This chain's CDR3 is CASMGRYTDTQYF. CDR3 DNA: TGTGCCAGCATGGGACGGTACACAGATACGCAGTATTTT.

This rearrangement joins TRBV4-1 to TRBJ1-6; the D is unclear. Germline CDR1 reads MGHRA; CDR2 reads YSYEKL. Trimming shortened V by 0 bases and J by 11 bases, and 11 bases separated the two germline ends. The CDR3 contains 14 residues. CDR3 DNA: TGCGCCAGCAGCCAAGATTTCGCGGTGGCACCCCTCCACTTT. Residues: CASSQDFAVAPLHF.

J is TRBJ1-2 and V is TRBV30; the D gene is possibly TRBD1 (5 bases). With 2 bases removed from V and 5 bases from J, the gap between germline ends came to 6 bases. From germline, CDR1 is GTSNPN and CDR2 SVGIG (reference sequence). The CDR3 is made up of 11 amino acids. CDR3 nucleotides: TGTGCCTGGAGTTGGGGGTATGGCTACACCTTC. Protein product: CAWSWGYGYTF.

This clone has a single count. The DNA of the CDR3 is TGTGCCACTGTCCACGACAGTTCCTCTGGAAACACCATATATTTT. Residues: CATVHDSSSGNTIYF. The rearrangement links TRBV28 to TRBJ1-3; D perhaps matches TRBD1 (5 bases). The germline CDR1 and CDR2 sequences are MDHEN and SYDVKM. V lost 10 bases and J lost 0, with 16 bases in between. The CDR3 spans 15 residues. The whole variable domain, remainder taken from reference TRBV28 and TRBJ1-3, is DVKVTQSSRYLVKRTGEKVFLECVQDMDHENMFWYRQDPGLGLRLIYFSYDVKMKEKGDIPEGYSVSREKKERFSLILESASTNQTSMYLCATVHDSSSGNTIYFGEGSWLTVV.

This sequence joins TRBV27 and TRBJ2-3; D unresolved. V lost 2 bases and J lost 3, with 6 bases in between. Germline CDR1 is MNHEY and CDR2 is SMNVEV (reference sequence). This CDR3 is 13 amino acids long. This CDR3 is CASSLTRTDTQYF. The CDR3 DNA reads as TGTGCCAGCAGTTTAACGAGGACAGATACGCAGTATTTT.

This clone has only a few counts. CDR3 in DNA: TGCGCCAGCAGCTTGGCCTCCAGGGTTGGCACAGATACGCAGTATTTT. This gives the protein CASSLASRVGTDTQYF. The V gene is TRBV5-1, the J gene TRBJ2-3; possible D gene TRBD1, 5 bases. This CDR3 region has 16 residues. Germline V lookup: CDR1 SGHRS, CDR2 YFSETQ. V gave up 0 bases and J gave up 1 base, with 12 bases separating them.

The chain carries TRBV6-4 and TRBJ2-3; 8 nucleotides line up with TRBD2. Germline loops: CDR1 MRHNA, CDR2 SNTAGT. After removal of 3 bases from V and 6 bases from J, the junction contained 2 bases not matched to a gene. The CDR3 is made up of 13 amino acids. CDR3 protein: CASSETSEDTQYF. The CDR3 region has the DNA TGTGCCAGCAGTGAGACTAGCGAGGATACGCAGTATTTT.

The chain links TRBV7-9 to TRBJ1-5; a possible D gene is TRBD1 (6 bases). The germline V gene encodes CDR1 SEHNR and CDR2 FQNEAQ (reference sequence). The CDR3 runs 15 residues. Trimming took off 4 bases at V and 6 bases at J, with 16 bases between the two ends. In nucleotides, the CDR3 is TGTGCCAGCAGCTCAACATTACAGGGTGGTCAGCCCCAGCATTTT. Its translation: CASSSTLQGGQPQHF.

This chain connects TRBV6-5 to TRBJ2-1, with D perhaps TRBD2 (5 bases). The germline V gene encodes CDR1 MNHEY and CDR2 SVGAGI. The length of the CDR3 is 14 residues. The V end was cut by 7 bases, the J end by 4 bases, with 14 bases between. CDR3 in DNA: TGTGCCAGCACCAGACCGGGGAGTTACAATGAGCAGTTCTTC. It codes for CASTRPGSYNEQFF.

This chain joins TRBV7-2 and TRBJ1-4; TRBD1 is a possible D gene (6 bases). This CDR3 is 15 amino acids long. The germline V gene has CDR1 SGHTA and CDR2 FQGNSA. V was pared by 6 bases and J by 6 bases, with 17 bases between. CDR3 DNA sequence: TGTGCCAGCAGGCCAGACCGGGACACCTATGAAAAACTGTTTTTT. The encoded protein is CASRPDRDTYEKLFF.

The rearrangement links TRBV11-2 to TRBJ1-1; D might be TRBD1 (5 bases). Trimming removed 5 bases at V and 3 bases at J, with 13 bases between. Germline V gene sequence: CDR1 SGHAT, CDR2 FQNNGV. The CDR3 runs 14 residues. The CDR3 loop reads CASSPMGGHTEAFF. CDR3 coding DNA: TGTGCCAGCAGCCCTATGGGGGGTCACACTGAAGCTTTCTTT.

The rearrangement links TRBV5-3 to TRBJ1-1; maybe TRBD1 (6 bases). TRBV5-3 is sorted into the ORF group, with uncertain function. This CDR3 has 17 amino acids. V dropped 3 bases and J dropped 9 bases, with 27 bases sitting between them. Written as DNA, the CDR3 is TGTGCCAGAAGCTCCGACAGGTGCCCGAAGGGGATCGTGAAAGCTTTCTTT. It specifies CARSSDRCPKGIVKAFF.

The V gene is TRBV3-1 (or the pseudogene TRBV3-2), the J gene TRBJ2-1; D may correspond to TRBD1 or TRBD2 (5 bases each). Per the germline V gene, CDR1 is LGHDT and CDR2 is YNNKEL (reference sequence). This CDR3 has 13 amino acids. Trimming removed 3 bases at V and 12 bases at J, with 15 bases between. CDR3 nucleotides: TGTGCCAGCAGCCAGTTCCGGTTGGGGGTGCAGTTCTTC. Translated, it gives CASSQFRLGVQFF.